Listed below are T cell receptor beta chains from one sample, sequenced in a study of shared clonotypes between healthy human individuals. Libraries were prepared by immunoSEQ multiplex PCR; TCRdb keeps only in-frame clonotypes and omits some of them. The sample yields over 2 million clones, roughly 95% seen once. Sequences were obtained from naive CD8+ T cells sorted from blood. These receptors all come from a man between 18 and 29 years old in good health. Each CDR3 is given with its conserved first and last residue. Fields, in order: D gene, V gene, clone size, J gene, CDR3 protein, CDR3 DNA. D genes are given only for firm matches. The listing skips clone size in some rows; elsewhere it reads once, few, many or a size class.

D gene: .
V gene: TRBV7-2
clone size: .
J gene: TRBJ2-7
CDR3 protein: CASSLPPRLEQYF
CDR3 DNA: TGTGCCAGCAGCTTACCGCCCCGCCTCGAGCAGTACTTC

D gene: TRBD1
V gene: TRBV11-2
clone size: .
J gene: TRBJ1-6
CDR3 protein: CASSLDRATGFYNSPLHF
CDR3 DNA: TGTGCCAGCAGCTTAGATCGGGCGACAGGGTTCTATAATTCACCCCTCCACTTT

D gene: TRBD2
V gene: TRBV11-2
clone size: .
J gene: TRBJ2-5
CDR3 protein: CASSLVLGGERETQYF
CDR3 DNA: TGTGCCAGCAGCTTAGTCCTCGGGGGGGAAAGGGAGACCCAGTACTTC

D gene: .
V gene: TRBV29-1
clone size: once
J gene: TRBJ2-1
CDR3 protein: CSVEGDKDSYNEQFF
CDR3 DNA: TGCAGCGTTGAAGGGGATAAGGACTCCTACAATGAGCAGTTCTTC

D gene: .
V gene: TRBV7-9
clone size: .
J gene: TRBJ1-4
CDR3 protein: CASSSIGATNEKLFF
CDR3 DNA: TGTGCCAGCAGCTCCATCGGGGCAACTAATGAAAAACTGTTTTTT

D gene: TRBD1
V gene: TRBV5-1
clone size: once
J gene: TRBJ2-2
CDR3 protein: CASSFGTGVAGELFF
CDR3 DNA: TGCGCCAGCAGCTTTGGGACAGGGGTCGCCGGGGAGCTGTTTTTT

D gene: .
V gene: TRBV27
clone size: .
J gene: TRBJ2-7
CDR3 protein: CASSLWAGDPYEQYF
CDR3 DNA: TGTGCCAGCAGTTTATGGGCAGGGGACCCCTACGAGCAGTACTTC

D gene: .
V gene: TRBV4-1
clone size: .
J gene: TRBJ2-7
CDR3 protein: CASSRREGLRHYEQYF
CDR3 DNA: TGCGCCAGCAGCCGTCGGGAAGGTCTTAGACACTACGAGCAGTACTTC

D gene: .
V gene: TRBV6-5
clone size: .
J gene: TRBJ2-7
CDR3 protein: CASSYSSLASYEQYF
CDR3 DNA: TGTGCCAGCAGTTACTCGAGCCTAGCCTCCTACGAGCAGTACTTC

D gene: .
V gene: TRBV4-1
clone size: .
J gene: TRBJ2-1
CDR3 protein: CASSQEGVPEQFF
CDR3 DNA: TGCGCCAGCAGCCAAGAGGGGGTCCCCGAGCAGTTCTTC

D gene: TRBD1
V gene: TRBV28
clone size: .
J gene: TRBJ2-7
CDR3 protein: CASSETGTSYEQYF
CDR3 DNA: TGTGCCAGCAGTGAGACAGGGACCTCCTACGAGCAGTACTTC

D gene: .
V gene: TRBV11-3
clone size: .
J gene: TRBJ2-3
CDR3 protein: CASSVGGDTQYF
CDR3 DNA: TGTGCCAGCAGCGTAGGTGGGGATACGCAGTATTTT

D gene: TRBD1
V gene: TRBV4-1
clone size: .
J gene: TRBJ2-7
CDR3 protein: CASSHLTGSSYEQYF
CDR3 DNA: TGCGCCAGCAGCCATCTGACAGGGAGCTCCTACGAGCAGTACTTC

D gene: .
V gene: TRBV5-4
clone size: .
J gene: TRBJ1-1
CDR3 protein: CASSLRGAGTEAFF
CDR3 DNA: TGTGCCAGCAGCTTGCGGGGCGCTGGCACTGAAGCTTTCTTT

D gene: .
V gene: TRBV19
clone size: .
J gene: TRBJ1-5
CDR3 protein: CASSIDPGGNQPQHF
CDR3 DNA: TGTGCCAGTAGTATTGACCCCGGAGGCAATCAGCCCCAGCATTTT

D gene: .
V gene: TRBV12-2
clone size: .
J gene: TRBJ2-4
CDR3 protein: CASRLRQGRGIQYF
CDR3 DNA: TGTGCAAGTCGCTTACGGCAGGGCAGGGGCATTCAGTACTTC

D gene: .
V gene: TRBV7-2
clone size: .
J gene: TRBJ1-5
CDR3 protein: CASSLEGGNQPQHF
CDR3 DNA: TGTGCCAGCAGCTTAGAGGGGGGCAATCAGCCCCAGCATTTT

D gene: .
V gene: TRBV4-3
clone size: .
J gene: TRBJ2-7
CDR3 protein: CASSQDKAPSYEQYF
CDR3 DNA: TGCGCCAGCAGCCAAGATAAAGCTCCCTCCTACGAGCAGTACTTC

D gene: .
V gene: TRBV7-2
clone size: .
J gene: TRBJ2-7
CDR3 protein: CASSLPTGWSDEQYF
CDR3 DNA: TGTGCCAGCAGCTTACCAACAGGGTGGAGTGACGAGCAGTACTTC

D gene: TRBD2
V gene: TRBV11-3
clone size: .
J gene: TRBJ2-1
CDR3 protein: CASSLGTSAYNEQFF
CDR3 DNA: TGTGCCAGCAGCTTAGGGACTAGCGCATACAATGAGCAGTTCTTC

D gene: .
V gene: TRBV9
clone size: .
J gene: TRBJ2-1
CDR3 protein: CASSVDSGDSYNEQFF
CDR3 DNA: TGTGCCAGCAGCGTAGACTCGGGGGACTCCTACAATGAGCAGTTCTTC

D gene: .
V gene: TRBV6-5
clone size: .
J gene: TRBJ2-7
CDR3 protein: CASSYSTVGTEYEQYF
CDR3 DNA: TGTGCCAGCAGTTACTCGACAGTAGGGACGGAATACGAGCAGTACTTC

D gene: TRBD2
V gene: TRBV7-9
clone size: .
J gene: TRBJ2-7
CDR3 protein: CASSLGAGPHF
CDR3 DNA: TGTGCCAGCAGCTTAGGAGCGGGGCCCCACTTC

D gene: .
V gene: TRBV5-1
clone size: .
J gene: TRBJ1-1
CDR3 protein: CASRTWGADTEAFF
CDR3 DNA: TGCGCCAGCAGGACTTGGGGGGCGGACACTGAAGCTTTCTTT

D gene: .
V gene: TRBV5-6
clone size: .
J gene: TRBJ2-3
CDR3 protein: CASSLFEQGRTDTQYF
CDR3 DNA: TGTGCCAGCAGCTTGTTCGAGCAGGGTAGAACAGATACGCAGTATTTT

D gene: .
V gene: TRBV25-1
clone size: few
J gene: TRBJ1-4
CDR3 protein: CASSASDGNEKLFF
CDR3 DNA: TGTGCCAGCAGTGCGTCTGACGGTAATGAAAAACTGTTTTTT

D gene: .
V gene: TRBV27
clone size: .
J gene: TRBJ2-5
CDR3 protein: CASSLVGPGQETQYF
CDR3 DNA: TGTGCCAGCAGTTTGGTGGGACCAGGGCAAGAGACCCAGTACTTC

D gene: TRBD1
V gene: TRBV28
clone size: once
J gene: TRBJ2-7
CDR3 protein: CASKWTGSYEQYF
CDR3 DNA: TGTGCCAGCAAATGGACAGGGTCCTACGAGCAGTACTTC

D gene: TRBD1
V gene: TRBV30
clone size: .
J gene: TRBJ1-2
CDR3 protein: CAWIGQGVNFYGYTF
CDR3 DNA: TGTGCCTGGATCGGACAGGGGGTGAATTTCTATGGCTACACCTTC

D gene: TRBD1
V gene: TRBV4-1
clone size: .
J gene: TRBJ1-2
CDR3 protein: CASSQGTGDYGYTF
CDR3 DNA: TGCGCCAGCAGCCAGGGGACAGGGGACTATGGCTACACCTTC

D gene: .
V gene: TRBV19
clone size: .
J gene: TRBJ2-3
CDR3 protein: CASSIVDTDTQYF
CDR3 DNA: TGTGCCAGTAGTATTGTGGACACAGATACGCAGTATTTT

D gene: TRBD2
V gene: TRBV28
clone size: .
J gene: TRBJ2-7
CDR3 protein: CASSFVAGGLIEQYF
CDR3 DNA: TGTGCCAGCAGTTTTGTAGCGGGGGGGCTTATCGAGCAGTACTTC

D gene: TRBD2
V gene: TRBV27
clone size: .
J gene: TRBJ2-2
CDR3 protein: CASKGLGGSQELFF
CDR3 DNA: TGTGCCAGCAAGGGTTTGGGCGGGAGTCAGGAGCTGTTTTTT

D gene: TRBD2
V gene: TRBV10-2
clone size: .
J gene: TRBJ2-3
CDR3 protein: CASSELTSGTQYF
CDR3 DNA: TGCGCCAGCAGTGAGTTAACTAGCGGGACGCAGTATTTT

D gene: .
V gene: TRBV6-1
clone size: once
J gene: TRBJ2-1
CDR3 protein: CASSLSGPPYNEQFF
CDR3 DNA: TGTGCCAGCAGTTTAAGCGGACCCCCCTACAATGAGCAGTTCTTC

D gene: .
V gene: TRBV21-1
clone size: .
J gene: TRBJ2-7
CDR3 protein: CASSSHPGGQGVPEQYF
CDR3 DNA: TGTGCCAGCAGCTCCCACCCGGGGGGACAGGGGGTACCCGAGCAGTACTTC

D gene: .
V gene: TRBV4-3
clone size: .
J gene: TRBJ2-3
CDR3 protein: CASSQDKTFPDTQYF
CDR3 DNA: TGCGCCAGCAGCCAAGATAAAACGTTTCCAGATACGCAGTATTTT

D gene: .
V gene: TRBV9
clone size: .
J gene: TRBJ1-2
CDR3 protein: CASSVDRTDAAYGYTF
CDR3 DNA: TGTGCCAGCAGCGTAGATAGGACAGATGCTGCCTATGGCTACACCTTC

D gene: TRBD2
V gene: TRBV29-1
clone size: .
J gene: TRBJ2-7
CDR3 protein: CSVYAGTTPYEQYF
CDR3 DNA: TGCAGCGTTTACGCCGGGACTACTCCCTACGAGCAGTACTTC

D gene: TRBD2
V gene: TRBV27
clone size: .
J gene: TRBJ2-7
CDR3 protein: CASSVGLAGDEQYF
CDR3 DNA: TGTGCCAGCAGCGTAGGACTAGCGGGAGACGAGCAGTACTTC

D gene: .
V gene: TRBV2
clone size: .
J gene: TRBJ1-1
CDR3 protein: CASSEGFLRPEAFF
CDR3 DNA: TGTGCCAGCAGTGAGGGTTTTTTAAGGCCTGAAGCTTTCTTT

D gene: .
V gene: TRBV5-6
clone size: .
J gene: TRBJ2-7
CDR3 protein: CASSLGTATYEQYF
CDR3 DNA: TGTGCCAGCAGCTTGGGGACAGCCACCTACGAGCAGTACTTC

D gene: .
V gene: TRBV7-9
clone size: few
J gene: TRBJ2-1
CDR3 protein: CASSLGATNEQFF
CDR3 DNA: TGTGCCAGCAGCTTAGGCGCGACCAATGAGCAGTTCTTC

D gene: .
V gene: TRBV7-8
clone size: .
J gene: TRBJ2-7
CDR3 protein: CASSLGPESYEQYF
CDR3 DNA: TGTGCCAGCAGCTTAGGTCCTGAGTCCTACGAGCAGTACTTC

D gene: TRBD2
V gene: TRBV7-9
clone size: once
J gene: TRBJ2-5
CDR3 protein: CASSVFSGDWETQYF
CDR3 DNA: TGTGCCAGCAGCGTCTTTAGCGGGGACTGGGAGACCCAGTACTTC

D gene: TRBD1
V gene: TRBV6-4
clone size: .
J gene: TRBJ1-2
CDR3 protein: CASSDSGTGYGYTF
CDR3 DNA: TGTGCCAGCAGTGACTCGGGGACAGGGTATGGCTACACCTTC

D gene: .
V gene: TRBV7-9
clone size: .
J gene: TRBJ2-1
CDR3 protein: CASSPSGHNEQFF
CDR3 DNA: TGTGCCAGCAGCCCGAGCGGGCACAATGAGCAGTTCTTC

D gene: TRBD1
V gene: TRBV4-1
clone size: .
J gene: TRBJ1-1
CDR3 protein: CASSRGQMDTEAFF
CDR3 DNA: TGCGCCAGCAGCCGGGGACAGATGGACACTGAAGCTTTCTTT

D gene: .
V gene: TRBV5-6
clone size: .
J gene: TRBJ2-1
CDR3 protein: CASSLVPAEVSYNEQFF
CDR3 DNA: TGTGCCAGCAGCTTGGTTCCAGCGGAGGTTTCCTACAATGAGCAGTTCTTC

D gene: TRBD1
V gene: TRBV19
clone size: .
J gene: TRBJ2-7
CDR3 protein: CASSWDRGQEQYF
CDR3 DNA: TGTGCCAGTAGTTGGGACAGGGGGCAAGAGCAGTACTTC

D gene: .
V gene: TRBV21-1
clone size: .
J gene: TRBJ2-5
CDR3 protein: CASSNRKVLASSPTQETQYF
CDR3 DNA: TGTGCCAGCAGCAATAGAAAGGTATTAGCGTCCTCCCCCACTCAAGAGACCCAGTACTTC

D gene: .
V gene: TRBV5-4
clone size: .
J gene: TRBJ2-1
CDR3 protein: CASSPKTSNEQFF
CDR3 DNA: TGTGCCAGCAGCCCAAAGACTAGCAATGAGCAGTTCTTC

D gene: .
V gene: TRBV15
clone size: .
J gene: TRBJ1-1
CDR3 protein: CATSSSWDNLNTEAFF
CDR3 DNA: TGTGCCACCAGCAGTAGTTGGGACAACTTGAACACTGAAGCTTTCTTT

D gene: .
V gene: TRBV11-3
clone size: .
J gene: TRBJ2-5
CDR3 protein: CASSSRTASQETQYF
CDR3 DNA: TGTGCCAGCAGCTCCAGGACAGCTTCCCAAGAGACCCAGTACTTC

D gene: .
V gene: TRBV27
clone size: .
J gene: TRBJ1-1
CDR3 protein: CASSPGGEDTEAFF
CDR3 DNA: TGTGCCAGCAGTCCCGGGGGGGAGGACACTGAAGCTTTCTTT

D gene: .
V gene: TRBV9
clone size: few
J gene: TRBJ1-3
CDR3 protein: CASSATGTGNTIYF
CDR3 DNA: TGTGCCAGCAGCGCCACAGGTACTGGAAACACCATATATTTT

D gene: .
V gene: TRBV7-8
clone size: .
J gene: TRBJ1-2
CDR3 protein: CASSLGTTPNYGYTF
CDR3 DNA: TGTGCCAGCAGCTTAGGTACGACACCCAACTATGGCTACACCTTC